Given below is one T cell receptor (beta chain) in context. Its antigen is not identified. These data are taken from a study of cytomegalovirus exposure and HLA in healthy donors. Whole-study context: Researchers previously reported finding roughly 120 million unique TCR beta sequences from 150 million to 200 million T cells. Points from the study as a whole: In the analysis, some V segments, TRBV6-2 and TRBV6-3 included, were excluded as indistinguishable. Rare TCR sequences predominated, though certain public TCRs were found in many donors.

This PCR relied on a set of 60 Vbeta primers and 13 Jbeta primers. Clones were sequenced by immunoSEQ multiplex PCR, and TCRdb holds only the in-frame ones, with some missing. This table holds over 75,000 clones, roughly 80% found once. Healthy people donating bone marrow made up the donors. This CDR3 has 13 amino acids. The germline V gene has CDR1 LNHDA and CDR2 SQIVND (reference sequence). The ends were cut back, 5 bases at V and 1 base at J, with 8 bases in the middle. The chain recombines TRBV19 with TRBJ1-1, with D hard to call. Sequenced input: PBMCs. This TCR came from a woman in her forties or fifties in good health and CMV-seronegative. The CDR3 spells CASSQTENTEAFF. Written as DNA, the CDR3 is TGTGCCAGTAGTCAAACTGAGAACACTGAAGCTTTCTTT.